One T cell receptor (beta chain) is described in this entry. The table lists this clonotype with many counts. This clone's antigen is unknown. No quality values exist for individual bases; no much larger clone is one base distant. The entry originates in a study of low-dose radiotherapy and immunotherapy resistance in tumors (dated by TCRdb to 2022 to 2024). Regarding the complete study: In Cohort 1, each fraction delivered 0.5 Gy every 2 weeks, and the prescribed total PTV dose was 6.5 Gy. In Cohort 2, 1 Gy per fraction was delivered every two weeks, for a total of 13 Gy over 26 weeks. Patients were given nivolumab as a 240 mg flat dose every two weeks and ipilimumab at 1 mg/kg every six weeks, with both drugs delivered intravenously. Cyclophosphamide 200 mg/m2 was given intravenously every two weeks, one day before each radiation and immunotherapy administration. Patients took aspirin 300 mg orally once daily for four cycles, starting on cycle 1 day 1. No randomization into treatment groups was done for the people taking part in the trial. Eight patients were included in the translational analysis, namely three from the first dose cohort plus the first five from the second dose cohort.

Instrument used: Illumina HiSeq 2500. Superscript III and a set of TRAV- and TRBV-specific primers were used to synthesize first-strand cDNA, so that both TCRalpha and TCRbeta chains were covered. TCRs were amplified for 20 to 25 PCR cycles with Phusion, using a constant-region primer paired with the adapter attached to the V primers. The isolated mRNA was amplified using the MessageAmp II aRNA Amplification Kit, with in vitro transcription performed for approximately 15 hours at 37 degrees C. The Dynabeads mRNA DIRECT Purification Kit was used to isolate the mRNA for TCR sequencing. Indexed Illumina adapters were added in a second Phusion PCR of approximately 27 cycles, after which AMPure XP beads were used to purify the products. As for the original processing: Custom Perl scripts were used to pool TCR sequences that encoded the same protein, to remove out-of-frame sequences, and to calculate the abundance of each clonotype. The analysis excluded TCR sequences that were supported by just one read. Shannon entropy, Gini index, clonality, richness, and the frequency of TCRs shared between repertoires were included as repertoire metrics. The public reads were reanalyzed by TCRdb: fastp trimming at Q25, MiXCR alignment, in-frame beta chains only. Rows are combined by CDR3 protein, so each entry shows the most common genes and DNA. TCRdb, not the original authors, processed these V and J calls. The sample table lists roughly 30,000 distinct CDR3 sequences, 45% to 50% of them with a count of one. The ten largest clones represent 4.5% to 6.5% of the sample.

The germline ends are 13 bases apart after V is trimmed by 3 bases and J by 4 bases. Its CDR3 holds 15 amino acids, cysteine through phenylalanine. Of all the DNA, just the CDR3 is kept, 45 bases in frame from base 1. Looking up the germline V gene (reference sequence) yields CDR1 LNHDA and CDR2 SQIVND. This sample's time point label indicates: after trial treatment. What this sample's treatment or condition label stands for: LDRT plus nivolumab, ipilimumab, low-dose cyclophosphamide and aspirin (RACIN trial). Donors were enrolled in RACIN, a single-arm phase I dose-escalation trial combining nivolumab, ipilimumab, aspirin, low-dose cyclophosphamide and low-dose radiotherapy. Patients were eligible if they had advanced solid tumors that were TIL-negative.

Recombination linked TRBV19 to TRBJ2-1; no D gene call is confident. The TCR comes from a male donor with gallbladder cancer. The sequenced sample was PBMCs, obtained after low-dose radiotherapy plus immunotherapy. The nucleotide sequence reads TGTGCCAGTAGTATCCGACCGGGTCCATACAATGAGCAGTTCTTC. Its protein product is CASSIRPGPYNEQFF.